These 8 T cell receptor beta chains originate from one sample sequenced in a study of neoadjuvant nivolumab and ipilimumab in lung cancer. Here immunoSEQ multiplex PCR was the method, and the copy in TCRdb shows in-frame clones only, minus some. The data hold over 6,000 clones, with over 70% observed a single time. The specimen was tumor tissue, collected after neoadjuvant nivolumab, alone or with ipilimumab, at or shortly before surgery. The receptors stem from an adult with non-small cell lung cancer.

The chain employs TRBV4-1 and TRBJ2-1; D unclear. Looked up from germline, CDR1 is MGHRA and CDR2 is YSYEKL. This CDR3 is 14 amino acids long. V was trimmed by 0 bases and J by 5 bases, leaving 8 bases between them. Here the CDR3 reads CASSQEVRNNEQFF. In DNA form, the CDR3 reads TGCGCCAGCAGCCAAGAAGTCAGGAACAATGAGCAGTTCTTC.

The CDR3 nucleotides read TGTGCCAGCAGCTTGACACAGCTCAATCAGCCCCAGCATTTT. This codes for CASSLTQLNQPQHF. The chain employs TRBV11-2 and TRBJ1-5; D is ambiguous. Per germline, CDR1 SGHAT and CDR2 FQNNGV. The CDR3 totals 14 residues. Trimming took off 3 bases at V and 3 bases at J, with 9 bases between the two ends.

V is TRBV5-6 and J is TRBJ2-4; weak D call: TRBD2 (6 bases). The CDR3 runs to 15 residues. CDR1 is SGHDT, CDR2 YYEEEE, per germline. V dropped 1 base and J dropped 5 bases, with 13 bases sitting between them. CDR3 nucleotides: TGTGCCAGCAGCTTGCGCCGGGGCGGGGAAAACATTCAGTACTTC. Translating it yields CASSLRRGGENIQYF.

This clone has a handful of counts. The chain employs TRBV7-9 and TRBJ1-1; D is unclear. This CDR3 is 11 amino acids long. V was cut by 2 bases and J by 7 bases, with 5 bases left in between. Per germline, CDR1 SEHNR and CDR2 FQNEAQ (reference sequence). CDR3 residues: CASSLLGEAFF. The CDR3 nucleotides are TGTGCCAGCAGCTTATTAGGTGAAGCTTTCTTT.

This rearrangement joins TRBV5-6 to TRBJ1-2, with D unclear. Between the trimmed V and J ends, which lost 0 bases and 4 bases, there was a span of 10 bases. CDR3 length: 14 residues. The germline gives CDR1 SGHDT, CDR2 YYEEEE. Here the CDR3 DNA reads TGTGCCAGCAGCTTGGGGTCGGTTGGCTATGGCTACACCTTC. It specifies CASSLGSVGYGYTF.

The rearrangement uses TRBV5-1 and TRBJ1-2, with D perhaps matching TRBD1 (5 bases). There are 11 residues in the CDR3. Per germline, CDR1 SGHRS and CDR2 YFSETQ. V was trimmed by 4 bases and J by 8 bases, leaving 9 bases between them. CDR3 sequence: CASSLDRGYTF. In DNA, the CDR3 is TGCGCCAGCAGCCTTGACAGAGGCTACACCTTC. The entire variable domain, with the rest obtained from reference TRBV5-1 and TRBJ1-2, is as follows: KAGVTQTPRYLIKTRGQQVTLSCSPISGHRSVSWYQQTPGQGLQFLFEYFSETQRNKGNFPGRFSGRQFSNSRSEMNVSTLELGDSALYLCASSLDRGYTFGSGTRLTVV.

This clone has only a few counts. The chain joins TRBV2 to TRBJ2-1, with D possibly being TRBD2 (6 bases). This CDR3 has 16 amino acids. Germline loops: CDR1 SNHLY, CDR2 FYNNEI. V was cut by 7 bases and J by 5 bases, with 21 bases left in between. The CDR3 sequence is CASKKGLGGGDNEQFF. CDR3 DNA sequence: TGTGCCAGCAAGAAAGGTTTGGGTGGAGGGGACAATGAGCAGTTCTTC.

The chain is built from TRBV7-3 and TRBJ2-1; 9 positions agree with TRBD1. Germline lookup yields CDR1 SGHTA and CDR2 FQGTGA. V was pared by 3 bases and J by 8 bases, with 2 bases of the junction left unmatched. The CDR3 totals 13 residues. CDR3 in DNA: TGTGCCAGCAGCTTGGACAGGGGATATGAGCAGTTCTTC. This sequence encodes CASSLDRGYEQFF.